The source of this T cell receptor (beta chain) is a study of shared clonotypes between healthy human individuals. Background on the study: Every donor yielded three CD4 naive, three CD4 memory, two CD8 naive and one CD8 memory plate. The study, taken as a whole, reports: Large depth notwithstanding, sorted-subset sequencing proved incomplete by rarefaction. In a few donors, about 5% of naive CD4 clonotypes appeared in common. Some clonotypes were shared by all four sorted-subset donors, while others were not shared. The non-shared ones had lower generation probabilities than the shared ones.

A note on this clone: The antigen is undetermined.

Germline V gene data show CDR1 as SGHDT and CDR2 as YYEEEE. Trimming pared 1 base from V and 2 bases from J, leaving 9 bases between. This CDR3 comprises 14 residues. Some clones are missing from TCRdb's copy, which holds only in-frame ones; the method was immunoSEQ multiplex PCR. The table shows about 2.3 million clones, with about nine tenths occurring only once. This sequence was found in a man aged 18 to 30 in good health. Some clones in this sample may be carry-over from other donors' samples. The rearrangement links TRBV5-6 to TRBJ2-5, with no clear D. Sequenced input: naive CD4+ T cells from PBMCs. The subset denotes: CD45RA+ positively selected. In DNA form, the CDR3 reads TGTGCCAGCAGCTTGTCCGGGTCACAAGAGACCCAGTACTTC. Its translation is CASSLSGSQETQYF. The entire variable domain, with the rest obtained from reference TRBV5-6 and TRBJ2-5, is as follows: DAGVTQSPTHLIKTRGQQVTLRCSPKSGHDTVSWYQQALGQGPQFIFQYYEEEERQRGNFPDRFSGHQFPNYSSELNVNALLLGDSALYLCASSLSGSQETQYFGPGTRLLVL.